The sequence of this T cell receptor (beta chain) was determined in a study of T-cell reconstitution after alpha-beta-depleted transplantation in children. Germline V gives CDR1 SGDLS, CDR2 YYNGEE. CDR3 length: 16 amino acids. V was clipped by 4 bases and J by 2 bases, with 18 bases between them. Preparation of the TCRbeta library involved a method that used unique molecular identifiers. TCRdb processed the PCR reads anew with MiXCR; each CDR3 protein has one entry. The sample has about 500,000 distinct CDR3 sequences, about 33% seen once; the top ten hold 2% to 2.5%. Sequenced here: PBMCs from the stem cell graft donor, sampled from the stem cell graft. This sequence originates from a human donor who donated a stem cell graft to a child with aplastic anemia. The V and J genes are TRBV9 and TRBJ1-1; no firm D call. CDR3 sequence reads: CASSPGSELANTEAFF. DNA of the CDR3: TGTGCCAGCAGCCCAGGTTCGGAGTTGGCTAACACTGAAGCTTTCTTT.